The 4 T cell receptor beta chains below come from one sample, sequenced in a study of T-cell reconstitution after alpha-beta-depleted transplantation in children. This sample's TCRbeta library carried unique molecular identifier barcodes. TCRdb ran MiXCR on the PCR reads and lists one entry per CDR3 protein. The sample consists of approximately 340,000 distinct CDR3 sequences, 9% to 12% of them appearing once. The input for sequencing was PBMCs from the stem cell graft donor, taken from the stem cell graft. The receptors stem from a human donor who donated a stem cell graft to a child with acute lymphoblastic leukemia.

The J gene is TRBJ2-1, the V gene TRBV4-1; TRBD2 agrees at 13 bases. This CDR3 spans 17 amino acids. V shed 1 base and J 9 bases; nucleotides not matched to a gene: 9. Germline CDR1 is MGHRA and CDR2 is YSYEKL. The CDR3 sequence: CASSQVRGLAGVGEQFF. The CDR3 coding sequence is TGCGCCAGCAGCCAAGTACGTGGACTAGCGGGAGTGGGTGAGCAGTTCTTC.

This clonotype has ten or more counts. This chain joins TRBV5-1 and TRBJ1-1; possibly TRBD1 for D (6 bases). The CDR3 runs to 13 residues. With 5 bases removed from V and 1 base from J, the gap between germline ends came to 9 bases. Germline V gene data show CDR1 as SGHRS and CDR2 as YFSETQ. CDR3: CASRSRGNTEAFF. The CDR3 bases are TGCGCCAGCAGAAGCAGGGGGAACACTGAAGCTTTCTTT.

This CDR3 reads CSARVAGGDTQYF. CDR3 bases: TGCAGTGCTAGAGTGGCAGGGGGAGATACGCAGTATTTT. The chain recombines TRBV20-1 with TRBJ2-3; TRBD1 matches at 7 bases. CDR3 length equals 13 residues. V dropped 1 base and J dropped 5; count of bases not matched to a gene: 3. Germline CDR1 is DFQATT and CDR2 is SNEGSKA (reference sequence).

This clonotype occurred a few times. This chain joins TRBV20-1 and TRBJ2-7; TRBD1 aligns across 8 bases. V shed 0 bases, J shed 2 bases, and the junction held 9 bases outside the gene matches. In germline, CDR1 is DFQATT, CDR2 SNEGSKA (reference sequence). The CDR3 covers 16 residues. CDR3 DNA: TGCAGTGCTAGAGATTACGAGGGACAGGCGCCCTACGAGCAGTACTTC. This codes for CSARDYEGQAPYEQYF.